This note documents a single TCR beta chain sequence. The antigen is not known. This specimen comes from a study of shared clonotypes between healthy human individuals. About the study: Plates per donor: three CD4 naive, three CD4 memory, two CD8 naive, one CD8 memory.

Study-wide results and limits: Memory subsets generally showed smaller estimated richness than naive subsets did. A reduction in generation probabilities was seen for non-shared clonotypes relative to those shared by all four donors.

Naive CD8 populations comprised CD45RO-negative cells positively selected for CCR7, excluding terminally differentiated effector memory CD45RA+ cells. An assay was performed, and its level was deep. TCRdb's copy holds only in-frame clones and misses some; the assay was immunoSEQ multiplex PCR. The sample carries some 2 million clones, about 95% recorded once. This TCR was recovered from a man younger than 30 in good health. Sequenced: naive CD8+ T cells sorted from blood.

The CDR3 reads CASAERERGTYEQYF. The CDR3 DNA reads as TGTGCCAGCGCCGAAAGGGAAAGGGGCACGTACGAGCAGTACTTC. V usage is TRBV6-1 and J usage is TRBJ2-7; tentatively, D is TRBD1 (5 bases). Per the germline V gene, CDR1 is MNHNS and CDR2 is SASEGT. Trimming removed 8 bases at V and 4 bases at J, with 21 bases between. The CDR3 length is 15 residues.